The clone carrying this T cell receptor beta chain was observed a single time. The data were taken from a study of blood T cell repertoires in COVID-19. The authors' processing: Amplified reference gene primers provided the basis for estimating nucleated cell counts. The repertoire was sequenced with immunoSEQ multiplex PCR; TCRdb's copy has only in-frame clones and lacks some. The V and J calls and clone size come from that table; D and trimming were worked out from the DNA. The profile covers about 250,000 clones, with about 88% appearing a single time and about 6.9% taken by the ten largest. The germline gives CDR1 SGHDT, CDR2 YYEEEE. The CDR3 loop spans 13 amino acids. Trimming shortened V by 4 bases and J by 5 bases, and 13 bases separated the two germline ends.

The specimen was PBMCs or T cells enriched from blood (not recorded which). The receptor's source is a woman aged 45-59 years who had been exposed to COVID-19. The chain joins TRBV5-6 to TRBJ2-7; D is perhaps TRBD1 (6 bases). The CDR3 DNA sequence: TGTGCCAGCAGCGGGGGACACTGGGACGAGCAGTACTTC. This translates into CASSGGHWDEQYF. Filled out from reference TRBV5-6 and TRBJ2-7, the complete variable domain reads DAGVTQSPTHLIKTRGQQVTLRCSPKSGHDTVSWYQQALGQGPQFIFQYYEEEERQRGNFPDRFSGHQFPNYSSELNVNALLLGDSALYLCASSGGHWDEQYFGPGTRLTVT.